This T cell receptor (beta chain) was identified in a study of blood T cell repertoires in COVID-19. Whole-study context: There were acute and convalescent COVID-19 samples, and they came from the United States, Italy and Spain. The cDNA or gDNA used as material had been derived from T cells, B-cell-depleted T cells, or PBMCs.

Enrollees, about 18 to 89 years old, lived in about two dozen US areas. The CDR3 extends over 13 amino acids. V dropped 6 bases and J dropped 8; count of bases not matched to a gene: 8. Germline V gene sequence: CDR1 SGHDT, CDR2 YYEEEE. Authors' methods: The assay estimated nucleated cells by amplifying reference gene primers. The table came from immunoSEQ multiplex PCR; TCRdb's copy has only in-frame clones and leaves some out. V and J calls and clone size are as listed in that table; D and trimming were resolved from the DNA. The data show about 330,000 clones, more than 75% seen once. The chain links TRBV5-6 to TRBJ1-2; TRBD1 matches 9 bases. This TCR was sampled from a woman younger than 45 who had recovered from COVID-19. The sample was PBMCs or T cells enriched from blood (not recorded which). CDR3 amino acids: CASTYRGLRGYTF. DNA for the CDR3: TGTGCCAGCACTTACAGGGGGCTCCGGGGCTACACCTTC.